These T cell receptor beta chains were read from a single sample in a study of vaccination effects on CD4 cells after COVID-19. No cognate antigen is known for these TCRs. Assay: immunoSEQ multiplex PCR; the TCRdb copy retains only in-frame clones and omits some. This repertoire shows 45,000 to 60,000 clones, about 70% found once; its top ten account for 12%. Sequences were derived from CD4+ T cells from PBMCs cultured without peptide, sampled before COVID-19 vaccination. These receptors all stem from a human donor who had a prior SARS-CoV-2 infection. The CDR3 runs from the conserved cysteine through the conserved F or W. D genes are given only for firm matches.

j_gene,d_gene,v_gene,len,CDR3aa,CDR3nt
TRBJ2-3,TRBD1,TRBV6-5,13,CATRTGGGDTQYF,TGTGCCACCCGGACAGGGGGTGGTGATACGCAGTATTTT
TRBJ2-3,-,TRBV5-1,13,CASFLGGTDTQYF,TGCGCCAGCTTTTTGGGTGGCACAGATACGCAGTATTTT
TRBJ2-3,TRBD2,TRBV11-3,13,CASSLAGGRPQYF,TGTGCCAGCAGCCTAGCGGGAGGGCGGCCGCAGTATTTT
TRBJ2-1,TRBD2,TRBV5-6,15,CASSPGLAVFYEQFF,TGTGCCAGCAGCCCCGGACTAGCCGTTTTCTATGAGCAGTTCTTC
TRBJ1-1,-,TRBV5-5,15,CASSLWWGGNTEAFF,TGTGCCAGCAGCTTGTGGTGGGGGGGGAACACTGAAGCTTTCTTT
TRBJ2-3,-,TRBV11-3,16,CASSLRRDGGTDTQYF,TGTGCCAGCAGCTTACGCCGGGACGGCGGCACAGATACGCAGTATTTT
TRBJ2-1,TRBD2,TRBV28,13,CASGSGGRNEQFF,TGTGCCAGCGGCTCCGGGGGGAGGAATGAGCAGTTCTTC
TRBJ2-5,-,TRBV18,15,CASSPLSGVEKTQYF,TGTGCCAGCTCACCGCTCTCCGGGGTTGAAAAGACCCAGTACTTC
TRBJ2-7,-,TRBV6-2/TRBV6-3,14,CASSQPGVGYEQYF,TGTGCCAGCAGCCAACCCGGGGTAGGCTACGAGCAGTACTTC
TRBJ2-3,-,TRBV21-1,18,CASSKELAGGVSTDTQYF,TGTGCCAGCAGCAAAGAACTAGCGGGGGGAGTTAGCACAGATACGCAGTATTTT
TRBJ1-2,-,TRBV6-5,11,CASSSGYGYTF,TGTGCCAGCAGTTCAGGGTATGGCTACACCTTC
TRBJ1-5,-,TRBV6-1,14,CASSDRGEAQPQHF,TGTGCCAGCAGTGATCGGGGGGAAGCTCAGCCCCAGCATTTT
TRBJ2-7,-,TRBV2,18,CASSVGAWGTETPYEQYF,TGTGCCAGCAGTGTCGGTGCGTGGGGGACCGAGACCCCCTACGAGCAGTACTTC
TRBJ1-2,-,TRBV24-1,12,CATSSPTYGYTF,TGTGCCACCAGCAGCCCAACCTATGGCTACACCTTC
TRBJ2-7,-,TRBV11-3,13,CASSLERTYEQYF,TGTGCCAGCAGCTTAGAGCGGACCTACGAGCAGTACTTC
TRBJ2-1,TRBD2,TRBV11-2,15,CASSFSGGASNEQFF,TGTGCCAGCAGCTTTAGCGGGGGGGCCTCCAATGAGCAGTTCTTC
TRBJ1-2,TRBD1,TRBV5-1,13,CASSLGAGGSYTF,TGCGCCAGCAGCTTGGGAGCAGGGGGCAGCTACACCTTC
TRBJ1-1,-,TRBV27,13,CASTTGWVAEAFF,TGTGCCAGCACCACAGGGTGGGTCGCTGAAGCTTTCTTT
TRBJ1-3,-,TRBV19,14,CASSTDNSGNTIYF,TGTGCCAGTAGTACGGATAACTCTGGAAACACCATATATTTT
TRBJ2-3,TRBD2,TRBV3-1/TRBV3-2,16,CASSHRLAGGSDTQYF,TGTGCCAGCAGCCATAGACTAGCGGGGGGGTCAGATACGCAGTATTTT
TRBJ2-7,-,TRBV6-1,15,CASSEEQGISYEQYF,TGTGCCAGCAGTGAAGAACAGGGAATATCCTACGAGCAGTACTTC
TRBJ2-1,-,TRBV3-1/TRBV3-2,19,CASSQDRAGAHTINNEQFF,TGTGCCAGCAGCCAAGATAGGGCGGGCGCTCATACAATAAACAATGAGCAGTTCTTC
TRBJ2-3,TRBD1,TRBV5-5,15,CASSPDRELTDTQYF,TGTGCCAGCAGCCCGGACAGGGAGCTCACAGATACGCAGTATTTT
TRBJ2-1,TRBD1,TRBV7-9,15,CASSTGTGGYNEQFF,TGTGCCAGCAGCACCGGGACAGGGGGATACAATGAGCAGTTCTTC
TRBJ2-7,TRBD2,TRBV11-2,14,CASSPSWGGYEQYF,TGTGCCAGCAGCCCGTCTTGGGGGGGCTACGAGCAGTACTTC
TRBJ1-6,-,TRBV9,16,CASSAHPGRVNSPLHF,TGTGCCAGCAGCGCCCACCCTGGCAGGGTCAATTCACCCCTCCACTTT
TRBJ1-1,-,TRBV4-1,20,CASSRPLPKPPTDLNTEAFF,TGCGCCAGCAGCCGCCCGCTGCCAAAGCCCCCGACAGACCTGAACACTGAAGCTTTCTTT
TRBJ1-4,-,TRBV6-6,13,CASSPSVYEKLFF,TGTGCCAGCAGTCCTTCGGTTTACGAAAAACTGTTTTTT